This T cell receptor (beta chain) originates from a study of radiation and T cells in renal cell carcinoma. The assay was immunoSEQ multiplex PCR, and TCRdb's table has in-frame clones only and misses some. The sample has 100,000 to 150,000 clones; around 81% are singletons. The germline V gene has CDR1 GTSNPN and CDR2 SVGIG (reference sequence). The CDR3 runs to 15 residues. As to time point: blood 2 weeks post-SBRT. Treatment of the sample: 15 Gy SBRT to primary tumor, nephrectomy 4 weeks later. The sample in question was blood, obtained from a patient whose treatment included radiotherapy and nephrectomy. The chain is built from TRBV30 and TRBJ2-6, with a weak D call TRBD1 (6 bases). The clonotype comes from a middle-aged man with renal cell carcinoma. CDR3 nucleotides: TGTGCAACCAGGGGAATTTACTCTGGGGCCAACGTCCTGACTTTC. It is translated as CATRGIYSGANVLTF.